These 12 T cell receptor beta chains share one sample of origin, sequenced in a study of T cells after yellow fever vaccination. In TCRdb, the 5' RACE reads were re-called with MiXCR into one record per CDR3 protein. Of approximately 550,000 distinct CDR3 sequences in the sample, 19% were seen once. This specimen was PBMCs, taken 15 days after the yellow fever booster vaccination. The receptor source for this set is a man younger than 45 who received the YFV17D yellow fever vaccine.

The chain has TRBV12-3 or TRBV12-4 and TRBJ1-4; D ambiguous. The CDR3 is 12 amino acids. Deletions cut 5 bases from V and 8 bases from J, with 9 bases between. This chain's CDR3 is CASSPNTEKLFF. Written as DNA, the CDR3 is TGTGCCAGCAGTCCGAATACGGAAAAACTGTTTTTT.

V and J are TRBV7-9 and TRBJ2-1; D possibly corresponds to TRBD1 (5 bases). Germline lookup yields CDR1 SEHNR and CDR2 FQNEAQ (reference sequence). This CDR3 comprises 15 residues. Trimming shortened V by 4 bases and J by 0 bases, and 10 bases separated the two germline ends. CDR3 region: CASSSRQFSYNEQFF. CDR3 sequence (DNA): TGTGCCAGCAGCTCCCGACAGTTCTCCTACAATGAGCAGTTCTTC.

The V and J genes are TRBV11-2 and TRBJ1-2; 8 positions match TRBD1. CDR1 is SGHAT and CDR2 is FQNNGV in the germline V gene. The CDR3 extends over 15 amino acids. V shed 4 bases, J shed 2 bases, and the junction held 6 bases outside the gene matches. Here the CDR3 reads CASSSGTGGNYGYTF. The DNA of the CDR3 is TGTGCCAGCAGCTCAGGCACAGGGGGGAACTATGGCTACACCTTC.

This clonotype was recorded a few times. This chain uses TRBV7-2 with TRBJ2-5; TRBD2 agrees at 10 bases. The germline gives CDR1 SGHTA, CDR2 FQGNSA. This CDR3 has 16 amino acids. The V segment lost 5 bases and the J segment 2 bases; nucleotides outside the gene matches: 8. Written as DNA, the CDR3 is TGTGCCAGCAGCCCGACTAGCGGGTTCGCGCAAGAGACCCAGTACTTC. This encodes CASSPTSGFAQETQYF.

This chain links TRBV28 with TRBJ2-5, with D perhaps TRBD1 (5 bases). Trimming took off 6 bases at V and 2 bases at J, with 13 bases between the two ends. CDR1 and CDR2 from the germline V gene are MDHEN and SYDVKM. The CDR3 sequence is 14 residues long. The CDR3 sequence is CASSSRVLQETQYF. The CDR3 DNA follows: TGTGCCAGCAGCAGCAGGGTTTTGCAAGAGACCCAGTACTTC.

This clonotype was counted many times. Compared with germline, one end of the junction differs, possibly owing to a read error. The chain couples TRBV5-1 to TRBJ2-1, with 14 nucleotides matching TRBD2. The CDR3 extends over 14 amino acids. Germline V gene data show CDR1 as SGHRS and CDR2 as YFSETQ. The CDR3 protein is CASSPGLAGDEQFF. The CDR3 DNA is TGTGCCAGCAGCCCGGGACTAGCGGGAGATGAGCAGTTCTTC.

This chain joins TRBV14 and TRBJ2-3; a possible D gene is TRBD2 (6 bases). V was shortened by 2 bases and J by 10 bases, with 16 bases between the two germline ends. The CDR3 runs to 14 residues. Germline lookup yields CDR1 SGHDN and CDR2 FVKESK. DNA of the CDR3: TGTGCCAGCAGCCAATTGGAGGGAGCTACCTCGCAGTATTTT. This translates into CASSQLEGATSQYF.

A few counts support this clonotype. Written as DNA, the CDR3 is TGCAGCTACCTTCAAGAGACCCAGTACTTC. Its protein is CSYLQETQYF. V is TRBV29-1 and J is TRBJ2-5; D gene unclear. The germline V and J ends were trimmed by 8 bases and 2 bases, with 6 bases remaining between them. Germline V gene sequence: CDR1 SQVTM, CDR2 ANQGSEA. The CDR3 spans 10 residues.

Only a few counts were recorded for this clonotype. This chain links TRBV5-1 with TRBJ2-1; the D call may be TRBD1 or TRBD2 (5 bases each). The ends were cut back, 4 bases at V and 8 bases at J, with 22 bases in the middle. CDR1 is SGHRS, CDR2 YFSETQ, per germline. CDR3 length: 16 residues. The CDR3 protein is CASSPRGQGAWDEQFF. For the CDR3, the DNA is TGCGCCAGCAGCCCCCGGGGTCAGGGCGCCTGGGATGAGCAGTTCTTC.

The sample holds a few counts of this clonotype. The chain couples TRBV24-1 to TRBJ2-1; perhaps D is TRBD1 or TRBD2 (5 bases each). The CDR3 is 11 amino acids. The germline V gene has CDR1 KGHDR and CDR2 SFDVKD. The V end lost 9 bases, the J end lost 8 bases, and 10 bases lay between the germline ends. The CDR3 reads CATGGEDEQFF. CDR3 bases: TGTGCCACCGGGGGAGAGGATGAGCAGTTCTTC.

V is TRBV10-3 and J is TRBJ2-5, with D maybe TRBD2 (5 bases). The CDR3 is made up of 11 amino acids. Between the trimmed V and J ends, which lost 7 bases and 6 bases, there was a span of 9 bases. Germline CDR1 and CDR2: ENHRY and SYGVKD. CDR3 loop: CAIMREQTQYF. As DNA, the CDR3 is TGTGCCATCATGAGGGAACAGACCCAGTACTTC.

Only a few counts were recorded for this clonotype. The chain combines TRBV7-2 with TRBJ2-2, with D perhaps matching TRBD1 (7 bases). V was cut by 3 bases and J by 7 bases, with 12 bases left in between. Germline CDR1 reads SGHTA; CDR2 reads FQGNSA. This CDR3 spans 14 amino acids. The CDR3 here is CASSFQGGVGELFF. In DNA, the CDR3 is TGTGCCAGCAGCTTTCAGGGGGGAGTCGGGGAGCTGTTTTTT. Filled out from reference TRBV7-2 and TRBJ2-2, the complete variable domain reads GAGVSQSPSNKVTEKGKDVELRCDPISGHTALYWYRQSLGQGLEFLIYFQGNSAPDKSGLPSDRFSAERTGGSVSTLTIQRTQQEDSAVYLCASSFQGGVGELFFGEGSRLTVL.